The 21 T cell receptor beta chains reported below all come from one sample, sequenced in a study of CD8 T cells in ankylosing spondylitis. Study-wide points: A TCR beta motif of roughly eight highly homologous variants appeared characteristic of ankylosing spondylitis blood.

No antigen has been identified for these receptors. Each CDR3 protein is one row after TCRdb ran MiXCR on the 5' RACE reads. The data hold 220,000 or so distinct CDR3 sequences, with around 19% observed a single time. Input material: blood, either unsorted or a sorted T cell fraction (not recorded which). The source of these receptors is a male donor with ankylosing spondylitis.

Only a few counts were recorded for this clonotype. The chain uses TRBV27 and TRBJ1-1, with TRBD1 identical over 7 bases. The junction had 4 bases not matched to a gene; V was cut back by 3 bases and J by 9 bases. The germline V gene has CDR1 MNHEY and CDR2 SMNVEV (reference sequence). CDR3 length: 12 residues. The CDR3 sequence is CASSFLGGQAFF. The CDR3 region has the DNA TGTGCCAGCAGTTTCTTAGGGGGCCAAGCTTTCTTT.

The chain joins TRBV5-8 to TRBJ2-1; D unresolved. The germline V and J ends were trimmed by 2 bases and 7 bases, with 13 bases remaining between them. CDR3 length: 14 residues. Germline V gives CDR1 SGHTS, CDR2 YDEGEE. Here the CDR3 reads CASSFRGGMNEQFF. The CDR3 DNA follows: TGTGCCAGCAGCTTTCGTGGCGGTATGAATGAGCAGTTCTTC. The entire variable domain, with the rest obtained from reference TRBV5-8 and TRBJ2-1, is as follows: EAGVTQSPTHLIKTRGQQATLRCSPISGHTSVYWYQQALGLGLQFLLWYDEGEERNRGNFPPRFSGRQFPNYSSELNVNALELEDSALYLCASSFRGGMNEQFFGPGTRLTVL.

This clonotype was seen a handful of times. The chain joins TRBV5-5 to TRBJ2-7; TRBD2 is a possible D gene (5 bases). Germline V lookup: CDR1 SGHKS, CDR2 YYEKEE (reference sequence). Trimming cost V 0 bases and J 0 bases, with 10 bases left between them. The CDR3 is made up of 15 amino acids. CDR3 region: CASSLDLGSSYEQYF. CDR3 nucleotides: TGTGCCAGCAGCTTGGATCTAGGGAGCTCCTACGAGCAGTACTTC. Full variable domain (rest looked up from reference TRBV5-5 and TRBJ2-7): DAGVTQSPTHLIKTRGQQVTLRCSPISGHKSVSWYQQVLGQGPQFIFQYYEKEERGRGNFPDRFSARQFPNYSSELNVNALLLGDSALYLCASSLDLGSSYEQYFGPGTRLTVT.

The chain couples TRBV13 to TRBJ2-5; D may be TRBD2 (5 bases). The CDR3 is made up of 16 amino acids. V lost 5 bases, J lost 5 bases, and 21 bases lay in between. The germline V gene has CDR1 PRHDT and CDR2 FYEKMQ (reference sequence). CDR3 region: CASSKIGENRFETQYF. DNA of the CDR3: TGTGCCAGCAGCAAAATCGGGGAGAATAGATTCGAGACCCAGTACTTC.

This clonotype has only a few counts. This chain uses TRBV5-1 with TRBJ1-2; tentatively, D is TRBD1 (6 bases). From germline, CDR1 is SGHRS and CDR2 YFSETQ. Trimming removed 4 bases from V and 4 bases from J, with 17 bases in between. This CDR3 comprises 15 residues. CDR3 amino acids: CASSPGTQGTYGYTF. The DNA for the CDR3 is TGCGCCAGCAGCCCCGGGACGCAGGGGACCTATGGCTACACCTTC.

The chain employs TRBV4-1 and TRBJ1-2, with D unresolved. The CDR3 covers 12 residues. Germline V gene lookup returns CDR1 MGHRA and CDR2 YSYEKL. With 0 bases removed from V and 7 bases from J, the gap between germline ends came to 6 bases. The CDR3 coding sequence is TGCGCCAGCAGCCAAGATTTGGTTGGCTACACCTTC. Translating it yields CASSQDLVGYTF.

This clonotype has more than one count but fewer than ten. This CDR3 reads CASSQDVGYEQYF. DNA of the CDR3: TGCGCCAGCAGCCAAGACGTGGGCTACGAGCAGTACTTC. This chain joins TRBV4-1 and TRBJ2-7; the D is unclear. V lost 0 bases, J lost 3 bases, and 6 bases lay in between. CDR3 length: 13 residues. Germline V lookup: CDR1 MGHRA, CDR2 YSYEKL.

The sample holds a few counts of this clonotype. V gene TRBV19 combines with J gene TRBJ2-7; the match to TRBD1 covers 9 bases. This CDR3 contains 14 residues. From germline, CDR1 is LNHDA and CDR2 SQIVND (reference sequence). Unmatched junction bases numbered 8, after V lost 10 bases and J lost 1 base. The CDR3 DNA reads TGTGCCACCAGGGGACAGGGATATTCCTACGAGCAGTACTTC. It encodes CATRGQGYSYEQYF.

This clonotype was seen only a few times. The chain carries TRBV5-1 and TRBJ1-5; D remains ambiguous. The ends were cut back, 3 bases at V and 7 bases at J, with 11 bases in the middle. CDR1 is SGHRS and CDR2 is YFSETQ in the germline V gene. The CDR3 is 13 residues long. This chain's CDR3 is CASSYLPGQPQHF. The CDR3 DNA sequence: TGCGCCAGCAGCTATCTCCCCGGCCAGCCCCAGCATTTT.

The chain carries TRBV20-1 and TRBJ2-3; 7 bases line up with TRBD1. Trimming at V came to 3 bases and at J to 4 bases, leaving 4 bases not matched to a gene. CDR3 size: 13 residues. Germline loops: CDR1 DFQATT, CDR2 SNEGSKA (reference sequence). For the CDR3, the DNA is TGCAGTGCTAGGCGACAGGGTGCAGATACGCAGTATTTT. This translates into CSARRQGADTQYF.

In this sample, this clonotype turned up many times. The chain carries TRBV10-3 and TRBJ2-2; D is undetermined. The V and J ends lost 8 bases and 1 base respectively, with 8 bases between them. The CDR3 runs to 13 residues. The germline V gene encodes CDR1 ENHRY and CDR2 SYGVKD. The CDR3 nucleotides read TGTGCCATCGGTACAGAGAACACCGGGGAGCTGTTTTTT. It codes for CAIGTENTGELFF.

In this sample, this clonotype turned up many times. The J gene is TRBJ2-7, the V gene TRBV12-3 or TRBV12-4; 11 nucleotides agree with TRBD1. There are 15 residues in the CDR3. The junction had 8 bases not matched to a gene; V was cut back by 3 bases and J by 7 bases. The CDR3 nucleotides read TGTGCCAGCAGTTTTTGGCTGGGACAGGGGGGAGAGCAGTACTTC. Translating it yields CASSFWLGQGGEQYF.

V usage is TRBV7-9 and J usage is TRBJ1-1; D is possibly TRBD1 (5 bases). The CDR3 length is 16 residues. Trimming shortened V by 0 bases and J by 7 bases, and 18 bases separated the two germline ends. Germline CDR1 reads SEHNR; CDR2 reads FQNEAQ (reference sequence). The CDR3 region has the DNA TGTGCCAGCAGCTTAGCCCCCCACGGGGCCGTGGATGAAGCTTTCTTT. Translated, it gives CASSLAPHGAVDEAFF.

This clonotype has a handful of counts. The V gene is TRBV20-1, the J gene TRBJ2-7; 9 bases map to TRBD2. Germline V gives CDR1 DFQATT, CDR2 SNEGSKA (reference sequence). This CDR3 region has 12 residues. V shed 3 bases, J shed 3 bases, and the junction held 0 bases outside the gene matches. The CDR3 coding sequence is TGCAGTGCTAGGCGGGGGGGCTACGAGCAGTACTTC. It is translated as CSARRGGYEQYF.

There are a few counts of this clonotype. This chain connects TRBV27 to TRBJ1-1, with 12 bases lining up with TRBD1. The CDR3 is made up of 17 amino acids. Germline CDR1 MNHEY, CDR2 SMNVEV (reference sequence). The junction had 5 bases not matched to a gene; V was cut back by 3 bases and J by 0 bases. The CDR3 here is CASSFLGQGALNTEAFF. In DNA form, the CDR3 reads TGTGCCAGCAGTTTTTTGGGACAGGGGGCCTTGAACACTGAAGCTTTCTTT.

This clonotype has a handful of counts. V is TRBV27 and J is TRBJ1-1; 9 bases fit TRBD1. Germline lookup yields CDR1 MNHEY and CDR2 SMNVEV (reference sequence). The CDR3 has 16 residues. V dropped 6 bases and J dropped 10; count of bases not matched to a gene: 18. CDR3 DNA: TGTGCCAGCAGACCCGGGACAGGGTTCGTAATGGGGCTAGCTTTCTTT. Translating it yields CASRPGTGFVMGLAFF.

This clonotype came up a few times. The chain is built from TRBV7-7 and TRBJ1-4; D not certain. In germline, CDR1 is SSHAT, CDR2 FNYEAQ (reference sequence). V was cut by 5 bases and J by 6 bases, with 13 bases left in between. The length of the CDR3 is 14 residues. CDR3 bases: TGTGCCAGCAGCATCGAACCGGGTGATGAAAAACTGTTTTTT. It translates to CASSIEPGDEKLFF.

The genes are TRBV6-2 or TRBV6-3 and TRBJ2-3, with TRBD2 as a possible D gene (6 bases). The CDR3 is made up of 14 amino acids. Trimming shortened V by 5 bases and J by 2 bases, and 11 bases separated the two germline ends. The germline V gene has CDR1 MNHEY and CDR2 SVGEGT. The CDR3 DNA sequence: TGTGCCAGCAGTCGGGACTTATACACAGATACGCAGTATTTT. It is translated as CASSRDLYTDTQYF.

J is TRBJ2-1 and V is TRBV21-1; TRBD1, the D gene given by the table, was not confirmed from the DNA. TRBV21-1 is listed as a pseudogene. The CDR3 contains 14 residues. The CDR3 coding sequence is TGTGCCAGCAGCAGAGGCCAGGGTGGGGATGAGCAGTTCTTC. The encoded protein is CASSRGQGGDEQFF.

This clonotype was seen more than once but under ten times. V is TRBV7-9 and J is TRBJ2-7; TRBD2 is a possible D gene (7 bases). V lost 5 bases to trimming and J lost 3 bases, with 17 bases between them. The CDR3 is made up of 15 amino acids. The germline CDR1 and CDR2 sequences are SEHNR and FQNEAQ (reference sequence). CDR3 coding DNA: TGTGCCAGCAGCATGCGGGCGGGGGCCATCTACGAGCAGTACTTC. This codes for CASSMRAGAIYEQYF.

The J gene is TRBJ1-1, the V gene TRBV4-1; TRBD1 matches 9 bases. Germline CDR1 and CDR2: MGHRA and YSYEKL. J was trimmed by 0 bases and V by 4 bases; bases with no gene match: 3. The CDR3 contains 15 residues. CDR3 sequence reads: CASSPRDRVNTEAFF. The CDR3 nucleotides are TGCGCCAGCAGCCCTCGGGACAGGGTGAACACTGAAGCTTTCTTT.